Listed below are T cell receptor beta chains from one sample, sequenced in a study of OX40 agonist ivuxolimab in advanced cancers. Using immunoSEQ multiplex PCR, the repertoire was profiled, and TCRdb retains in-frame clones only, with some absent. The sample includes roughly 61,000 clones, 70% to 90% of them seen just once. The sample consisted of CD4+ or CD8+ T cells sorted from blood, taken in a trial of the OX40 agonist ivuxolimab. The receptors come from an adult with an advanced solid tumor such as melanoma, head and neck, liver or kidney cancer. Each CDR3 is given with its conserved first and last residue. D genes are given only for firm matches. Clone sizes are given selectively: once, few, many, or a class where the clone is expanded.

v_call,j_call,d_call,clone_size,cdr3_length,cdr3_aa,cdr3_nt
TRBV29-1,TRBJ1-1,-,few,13,CSVTGTLNTEAFF,TGCAGCGTGACCGGGACCTTGAACACTGAAGCTTTCTTT
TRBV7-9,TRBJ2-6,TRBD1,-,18,CASSIRTGGSSGANVLTF,TGTGCCAGCAGCATCCGGACAGGAGGTAGCTCTGGGGCCAACGTCCTGACTTTC
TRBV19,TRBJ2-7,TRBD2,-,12,CASSSGGAAQYF,TGTGCCAGTAGTAGCGGGGGGGCCGCGCAGTACTTC
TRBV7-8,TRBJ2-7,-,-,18,CASRKHPWDTSYSYEQYF,TGTGCCAGCAGAAAACACCCCTGGGACACCTCCTACTCCTACGAGCAGTACTTC
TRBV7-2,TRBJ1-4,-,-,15,CASSFSTATNEKLFF,TGTGCCAGCAGCTTCTCGACAGCAACTAATGAAAAACTGTTTTTT
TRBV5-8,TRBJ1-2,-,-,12,CASSLRVLGYTF,TGTGCCAGCAGCTTGAGGGTGCTTGGCTACACCTTC
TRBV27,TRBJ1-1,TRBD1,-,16,CASSSNLGTENTEAFF,TGTGCCAGCAGTTCCAACCTCGGGACAGAGAACACTGAAGCTTTCTTT
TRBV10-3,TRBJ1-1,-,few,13,CAISPDGNTEAFF,TGTGCCATCAGCCCGGACGGGAACACTGAAGCTTTCTTT
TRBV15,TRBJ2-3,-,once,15,CATSRDSRPTDTQYF,TGTGCCACCAGCAGGGACAGCAGACCCACAGATACGCAGTATTTT
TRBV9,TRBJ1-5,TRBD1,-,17,CASSAEGGQSGNQPQHF,TGTGCCAGCAGCGCCGAGGGGGGACAGTCTGGCAATCAGCCCCAGCATTTT
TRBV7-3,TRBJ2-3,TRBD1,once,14,CASSLGQSADTQYF,TGTGCCAGCAGCTTGGGACAGTCGGCAGATACGCAGTATTTT
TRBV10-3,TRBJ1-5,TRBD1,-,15,CAISPDRGGNQPQHF,TGTGCCATCAGCCCTGACAGGGGTGGCAATCAGCCCCAGCATTTT
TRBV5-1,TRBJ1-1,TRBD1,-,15,CASSTGTGDDTEAFF,TGCGCCAGCAGCACGGGGACAGGGGACGACACTGAAGCTTTCTTT
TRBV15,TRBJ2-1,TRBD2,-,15,CATSRRLAGGNEQFF,TGTGCCACCAGCAGGCGACTAGCGGGGGGTAATGAGCAGTTCTTC
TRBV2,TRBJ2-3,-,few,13,CATNPQFTDTQYF,TGTGCCACCAACCCCCAGTTCACAGATACGCAGTATTTT
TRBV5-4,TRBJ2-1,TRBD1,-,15,CASSLGAGGGNEQFF,TGTGCCAGCAGCTTGGGGGCAGGGGGCGGGAATGAGCAGTTCTTC
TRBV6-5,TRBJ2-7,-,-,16,CASSYSYRTASYEQYF,TGTGCCAGCAGTTACTCTTATAGGACAGCTTCCTACGAGCAGTACTTC